One and the same sample provided the 14 T cell receptor beta chains below, sequenced in a study of T cells after yellow fever vaccination. TCRdb called the 5' RACE reads again in MiXCR, with one record for every CDR3 protein. Of under 300,000 distinct CDR3 sequences listed, 6.9% were seen once; the top ten hold around 0.9%. Sequenced material: CD4+ T cells sorted from PBMCs, taken 15 days after the yellow fever booster vaccination. These TCRs come from a man aged 30 to 39 who received the YFV17D yellow fever vaccine.

This clonotype was seen more than once but under ten times. This rearrangement joins TRBV18 to TRBJ2-4, with D possibly matching TRBD2 (6 bases). Germline CDR1 reads KGHSH; CDR2 reads LQKENI. The CDR3 is made up of 14 amino acids. V shed 2 bases and J shed 5 bases, with 10 bases lying between them. This chain's CDR3 is CASSPSGTQNIQYF. CDR3 in DNA: TGTGCCAGCTCACCATCTGGGACTCAAAACATTCAGTACTTC.

In this sample, this clonotype turned up many times. The chain has TRBV5-1 and TRBJ2-3; the match to TRBD2 covers 14 bases. The CDR3 runs to 15 residues. Germline V CDR1 and CDR2: SGHRS, YFSETQ. Germline trimming cut 4 bases from V and 6 bases from J; bases unmatched to any gene: 4. CDR3 amino acids: CASSIRTSGGDTQYF. DNA of the CDR3: TGCGCCAGCAGCATCCGGACTAGCGGGGGGGATACGCAGTATTTT. The complete variable domain, with remaining parts taken from reference TRBV5-1 and TRBJ2-3, reads KAGVTQTPRYLIKTRGQQVTLSCSPISGHRSVSWYQQTPGQGLQFLFEYFSETQRNKGNFPGRFSGRQFSNSRSEMNVSTLELGDSALYLCASSIRTSGGDTQYFGPGTRLTVL.

This clonotype was recorded at least ten times. The V gene is TRBV20-1, the J gene TRBJ2-7, with D perhaps TRBD1 (6 bases). This CDR3 comprises 14 residues. Per the germline V gene, CDR1 is DFQATT and CDR2 is SNEGSKA (reference sequence). V was clipped by 0 bases and J by 4 bases, with 13 bases between them. The CDR3 reads CSARDRGRGYEQYF. CDR3 nucleotides: TGCAGTGCTAGAGATAGGGGTAGGGGGTACGAGCAGTACTTC.

The chain combines TRBV29-1 with TRBJ2-3; D is unresolved. The germline V gene has CDR1 SQVTM and CDR2 ANQGSEA. Trimming pared 8 bases from V and 0 bases from J, leaving 6 bases between. The CDR3 runs to 11 residues. Here the CDR3 DNA reads TGCAGCCATGGGAGCACAGATACGCAGTATTTT. Its protein is CSHGSTDTQYF.

This clonotype was seen at least ten times. This chain links TRBV20-1 with TRBJ2-1, with 8 positions matching TRBD2. After removal of 6 bases from V and 9 bases from J, the junction contained 7 bases not matched to a gene. Germline lookup yields CDR1 DFQATT and CDR2 SNEGSKA (reference sequence). The CDR3 loop spans 12 amino acids. CDR3 DNA sequence: TGCAGTGCGCAGGGACTAGTCCTTGAGCAGTTCTTC. It codes for CSAQGLVLEQFF.

V gene TRBV10-3 combines with J gene TRBJ2-5; TRBD2 matches 12 bases. The V gene's germline CDR1 is ENHRY and CDR2 SYGVKD. V was pared by 2 bases and J by 4 bases, with 2 bases of the junction left unmatched. The CDR3 runs to 15 residues. The CDR3 region is CAISEVTSGRETQYF. The CDR3 nucleotides read TGTGCCATCAGTGAGGTGACTAGCGGGAGAGAGACCCAGTACTTC.

This clonotype came up many times. V is TRBV7-2 and J is TRBJ2-1, with 7 bases identical to TRBD2. The CDR3 is 13 amino acids. Per the germline V gene, CDR1 is SGHTA and CDR2 is FQGNSA. With 7 bases clipped from V and 9 bases from J, the junction kept 9 bases outside the gene matches. DNA for the CDR3: TGTGCCAGCACCCCAACGCGGGGGTTTGAGCAGTTCTTC. Residues: CASTPTRGFEQFF.

The chain uses TRBV7-2 and TRBJ2-2; 12 nucleotides align to TRBD2. CDR3 length: 15 residues. Germline V gives CDR1 SGHTA, CDR2 FQGNSA. After removal of 4 bases from V and 6 bases from J, the junction contained 3 bases not matched to a gene. As DNA, the CDR3 is TGTGCCAGCAGCTACGGGACTAGCGGGTCCGGGGAGCTGTTTTTT. Its translation is CASSYGTSGSGELFF.

This chain connects TRBV7-2 to TRBJ1-2, with TRBD1 as a possible D gene (5 bases). This CDR3 comprises 16 residues. The V end lost 2 bases, the J end lost 5 bases, and 18 bases lay between the germline ends. Germline CDR1 SGHTA, CDR2 FQGNSA. CDR3 sequence: CASSLSLGTHAYGYTF. DNA for the CDR3: TGTGCCAGCAGCTTATCTTTGGGGACGCACGCTTATGGCTACACCTTC.

This clonotype was counted only a few times. The rearrangement uses TRBV6-2 or TRBV6-3 and TRBJ2-3; D is perhaps TRBD1 (6 bases). The germline V gene encodes CDR1 MNHEY and CDR2 SVGEGT. This CDR3 is 14 amino acids long. Trimming stripped 5 bases from V and 5 bases from J, with 14 bases between. CDR3 nucleotides: TGTGCCAGCAGTAGGGGGTTTACGGGAGATACGCAGTATTTT. It is translated as CASSRGFTGDTQYF.

The chain links TRBV12-3 or TRBV12-4 to TRBJ2-7; no clear D. The CDR3 contains 14 residues. The V gene lost 1 base and the J gene lost 3 bases, with 10 bases spanning the gap. Here the CDR3 DNA reads TGTGCCAGCAGTTTAGGGGCAGCCAACTACGAGCAGTACTTC. Residues: CASSLGAANYEQYF.

This clonotype was recorded at least ten times. V usage is TRBV20-1 and J usage is TRBJ2-2; 8 bases fit TRBD2. This CDR3 comprises 15 residues. Germline V gene sequence: CDR1 DFQATT, CDR2 SNEGSKA (reference sequence). This CDR3 is CSAPGGGYSTGELFF. The CDR3 bases are TGCAGCGCGCCGGGGGGGGGATATAGCACCGGGGAGCTGTTTTTT.

This chain connects TRBV20-1 to TRBJ2-5; 8 positions agree with TRBD1. With V trimmed by 4 bases and J by 3 bases, 4 bases remained unmatched. This CDR3 is 13 amino acids long. The V gene's germline CDR1 is DFQATT and CDR2 SNEGSKA (reference sequence). The CDR3 region has the DNA TGCAGTGCTATCGGACAGGGTGAAGAGACCCAGTACTTC. Residues: CSAIGQGEETQYF.

The chain recombines TRBV30 with TRBJ1-3, with D hard to call. The germline V gene has CDR1 GTSNPN and CDR2 SVGIG (reference sequence). Trimming shortened V by 0 bases and J by 0 bases, and 3 bases separated the two germline ends. This CDR3 is 13 amino acids long. CDR3 in amino acids: CAWSVFSGNTIYF. The DNA of the CDR3 is TGTGCCTGGAGTGTCTTCTCTGGAAACACCATATATTTT.